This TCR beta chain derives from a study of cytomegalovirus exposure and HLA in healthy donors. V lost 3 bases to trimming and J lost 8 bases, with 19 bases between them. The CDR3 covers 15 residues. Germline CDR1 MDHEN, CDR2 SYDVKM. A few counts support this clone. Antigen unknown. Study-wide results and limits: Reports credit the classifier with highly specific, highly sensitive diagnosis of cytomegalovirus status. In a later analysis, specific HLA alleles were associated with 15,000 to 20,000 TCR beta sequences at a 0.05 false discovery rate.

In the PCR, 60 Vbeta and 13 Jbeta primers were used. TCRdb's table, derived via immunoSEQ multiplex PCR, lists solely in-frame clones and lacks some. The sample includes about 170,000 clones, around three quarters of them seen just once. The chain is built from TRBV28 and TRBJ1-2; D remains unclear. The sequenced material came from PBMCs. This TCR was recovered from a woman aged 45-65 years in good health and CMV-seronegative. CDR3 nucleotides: TGTGCCAGCAGTTTTGAGTCGTCAGCTTCCAGGGGCTACACCTTC. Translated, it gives CASSFESSASRGYTF.